This T cell receptor beta chain was profiled in a study of T cells in Graves' hyperthyroidism and ophthalmopathy. Ophthalmopathy patients had moderate-to-severe active disease, CAS ≥3, NOSPECS ≥4, and disease duration under 3 months. Diagnoses rested on clinical symptoms, serum thyroxine and TRAb, thyroid ultrasound and orbital computed tomography. It was 8 to 10 ml of fresh peripheral blood that supplied the PBMCs. General study points: Ophthalmopathy, which appeared later, was predicted by the model a median 6.5 months before onset.

Amplified TCR beta CDR3 regions came from RNA transcripts. Using the HTBI primer set, a first-round RT-PCR was run on the TCR CDR3. TCRdb re-derived calls from the multiplex PCR reads in MiXCR, one entry per CDR3 protein. The sample yields about 640,000 distinct CDR3 sequences, more than 20% seen once. The sample holds many counts of this clonotype. Its specificity is unknown. The sequence derives from a man aged 30 to 39 with Graves' ophthalmopathy. The sample comprised blood.

CDR3 residues: CASSYLIQGKNGEQFF. CDR3 in DNA: TGTGCCAGCAGTTACTTGATACAGGGGAAGAACGGTGAGCAGTTCTTC. The chain joins TRBV6-2 or TRBV6-3 to TRBJ2-1; 7 bases are shared with TRBD1. Germline loops: CDR1 MNHEY, CDR2 SVGEGT. The CDR3 is 16 amino acids. V shed 1 base, J shed 9 bases, and the junction held 12 bases outside the gene matches.